The 29 T cell receptor beta chains presented below share a single source sample, sequenced in a study of T cells in Graves' hyperthyroidism and ophthalmopathy. RNA transcripts gave rise to amplified TCR beta CDR3 regions. HTBI primers were used for first-round RT-PCR of the TCR CDR3. Via MiXCR, TCRdb re-called the multiplex PCR reads, giving one row per CDR3 protein. The sample lists 480,000 or so distinct CDR3 sequences; around 15% were seen once. The material sequenced was blood. The receptors here all came from a woman aged 18-29 years with Graves' hyperthyroidism.

This clonotype was counted ten times or more. The CDR3 DNA is TGTGCCATCGGGAGGGGATCGCCCTATAATTCACCCCTCCACTTT. This gives the protein CAIGRGSPYNSPLHF. V gene TRBV10-3 combines with J gene TRBJ1-6, with TRBD1 as a possible D gene (5 bases). The CDR3 runs to 15 residues. The ends were cut back, 8 bases at V and 2 bases at J, with 13 bases in the middle. In germline, CDR1 is ENHRY, CDR2 SYGVKD.

This chain joins TRBV19 and TRBJ2-3, with D possibly TRBD1 on 5 matching bases. The CDR3 is 14 amino acids. V was pared by 8 bases and J by 2 bases, with 14 bases between. Germline CDR1 LNHDA, CDR2 SQIVND (reference sequence). This CDR3 is CASRYRQNTDTQYF. CDR3 nucleotides: TGTGCCAGTCGCTACCGACAGAACACAGATACGCAGTATTTT. Variable domain in full (rest from reference TRBV19 and TRBJ2-3): DGGITQSPKYLFRKEGQNVTLSCEQNLNHDAMYWYRQDPGQGLRLIYYSQIVNDFQKGDIAEGYSVSREKKESFPLTVTSAQKNPTAFYLCASRYRQNTDTQYFGPGTRLTVL.

This clonotype was found many times. The chain employs TRBV30 and TRBJ1-1; 7 bases are shared with TRBD1. Germline loops: CDR1 GTSNPN, CDR2 SVGIG (reference sequence). Trimming cost V 5 bases and J 4 bases; bases outside gene matches: 7. The CDR3 is made up of 13 amino acids. The CDR3 bases are TGTGCCTGGGGGTACCACAGGGGCACTGAAGCTTTCTTT. It yields the protein CAWGYHRGTEAFF.

This clonotype was seen many times. V and J are TRBV29-1 and TRBJ2-7; D might be TRBD2 (5 bases). The germline V gene has CDR1 SQVTM and CDR2 ANQGSEA. This CDR3 is 13 amino acids long. V was cut by 7 bases and J by 2 bases, with 15 bases left in between. Here the CDR3 reads CSATTGNPYEQYF. The CDR3 coding sequence is TGCAGCGCCACAACCGGGAACCCCTACGAGCAGTACTTC.

Many counts were recorded for this clonotype. DNA of the CDR3: TGTGCCAGCAGTTTTCACGGTGAGAATCAGCCCCAGCATTTT. Amino acids: CASSFHGENQPQHF. The V gene is TRBV28, the J gene TRBJ1-5; D is uncertain. There are 14 residues in the CDR3. Germline values: CDR1 MDHEN, CDR2 SYDVKM. V lost 3 bases and J lost 4, with 10 bases in between.

This clonotype occurred many times. The CDR3 DNA is TGCAGCGTCTCCACGAGTTGGTACGAGCAGTACTTC. This translates into CSVSTSWYEQYF. The chain recombines TRBV29-1 with TRBJ2-7; no clear D. The CDR3 contains 12 residues. Germline loops: CDR1 SQVTM, CDR2 ANQGSEA. V lost 6 bases and J 4 bases, leaving 13 bases between the germline ends.

The sample holds a few counts of this clonotype. The J gene is TRBJ1-1, the V gene TRBV13; 7 nucleotides line up with TRBD1. This CDR3 region has 14 residues. J gave up 0 bases and V 4 bases, and 2 bases lay outside the gene matches. Germline V gene data show CDR1 as PRHDT and CDR2 as FYEKMQ (reference sequence). The CDR3 loop is CASSWGQLNTEAFF. CDR3 coding DNA: TGTGCCAGCAGCTGGGGACAGTTGAACACTGAAGCTTTCTTT.

The J gene is TRBJ2-7, the V gene TRBV5-6; 10 nucleotides line up with TRBD2. CDR1 is SGHDT and CDR2 is YYEEEE in the germline V gene. This CDR3 is 13 amino acids long. With V trimmed by 4 bases and J by 5 bases, 3 bases remained unmatched. CDR3 nucleotides: TGTGCCAGCAGCCCCGGACTAGCGGACGAGCAGTACGTC. Protein product: CASSPGLADEQYV.

There are many counts of this clonotype. This sequence joins TRBV12-3 or TRBV12-4 and TRBJ1-2, with 11 positions matching TRBD1. CDR3 size: 16 residues. V trimming: 7 bases; J trimming: 5 bases; junction bases outside the gene matches: 12. The CDR3 bases are TGTGCCAGCAAGGGGGGACAGGGGGGAAGCCTTTATGGCTACACCTTC. It yields the protein CASKGGQGGSLYGYTF.

This clonotype was seen at least ten times. The J gene is TRBJ2-5, the V gene TRBV6-1; 7 bases fit TRBD2. The V gene's germline CDR1 is MNHNS and CDR2 SASEGT. V gave up 7 bases and J gave up 3 bases; unmatched junction bases: 5. This CDR3 is built from 13 residues. The CDR3 reads CASKRTSEETQYF. CDR3 sequence (DNA): TGTGCCAGCAAACGTACTAGCGAAGAGACCCAGTACTTC.

Concerning this clonotype: Possible read error: a much larger clone is one base away. The V and J genes are TRBV12-3 or TRBV12-4 and TRBJ1-2; 8 bases agree with TRBD1. The CDR3 sequence is 15 residues long. The ends lost 5 bases at V and 6 bases at J; junction bases unmatched: 11. For the CDR3, the DNA is TGTGCCAGCAGTACCTTGACAGGGGCGAATCATGGCTACACCTTC. Encoded protein: CASSTLTGANHGYTF.

The chain links TRBV19 to TRBJ2-1, with no clear D. V was trimmed by 3 bases and J by 15 bases, leaving 15 bases between them. The germline V gene encodes CDR1 LNHDA and CDR2 SQIVND (reference sequence). This CDR3 comprises 12 residues. The CDR3 reads CASSILEGAPFF. The CDR3 coding sequence is TGTGCCAGTAGTATCCTCGAAGGAGCTCCGTTCTTC.

This clonotype was observed many times. The genes are TRBV11-2 and TRBJ2-5; D is uncertain. This CDR3 spans 16 amino acids. Germline loops: CDR1 SGHAT, CDR2 FQNNGV. Trimming shortened V by 5 bases and J by 1 base, and 17 bases separated the two germline ends. CDR3 coding DNA: TGTGCCAGCAGCCCTTCCATTGGAACTCTCCAAGAGACCCAGTACTTC. This translates into CASSPSIGTLQETQYF.

The table lists this clonotype with a few counts. The chain employs TRBV5-1 and TRBJ2-7; D not certain. V lost 4 bases to trimming and J lost 7 bases, with 21 bases between them. The germline CDR1 and CDR2 sequences are SGHRS and YFSETQ. The CDR3 extends over 15 amino acids. The CDR3 here is CASSSTTAVLEEQYF. The CDR3 DNA reads TGCGCCAGCAGCAGCACCACCGCCGTACTGGAAGAGCAGTACTTC.

This clonotype was counted many times. V usage is TRBV2 and J usage is TRBJ2-1; 12 bases agree with TRBD2. This CDR3 has 16 amino acids. J lost 3 bases, V lost 6 bases, and 6 bases had no gene match. Looked up from germline, CDR1 is SNHLY and CDR2 is FYNNEI. The DNA for the CDR3 is TGTGCCAGCAGGACGACTAGCGGGAGATTCTACAATGAGCAGTTCTTC. Amino acids: CASRTTSGRFYNEQFF.

This clonotype came up a few times. The chain carries TRBV10-3 and TRBJ2-1; 9 positions match TRBD1. The germline gives CDR1 ENHRY, CDR2 SYGVKD. This CDR3 is 14 amino acids long. V lost 8 bases and J lost 2; bases outside the gene matches: 4. The CDR3 here is CAIGGQGTYNEQFF. The CDR3 nucleotides read TGTGCCATCGGCGGACAGGGGACCTACAATGAGCAGTTCTTC.

Worth noting for this clonotype: An end of the junction differs from the germline gene, which may be a read error. The rearrangement links TRBV12-3 or TRBV12-4 to TRBJ2-5, with 13 positions matching TRBD2. The CDR3 is 16 amino acids. CDR3 region: CASSFLRTSGGETQCF. CDR3 nucleotides: TGTGCCAGTAGTTTCCTCCGGACTAGCGGGGGCGAGACCCAGTGCTTC.

This clonotype was seen ten or more times. This sequence joins TRBV12-3 or TRBV12-4 and TRBJ1-5; D is ambiguous. V was trimmed by 5 bases and J by 0 bases, leaving 17 bases between them. This CDR3 region has 17 residues. The DNA of the CDR3 is TGTGCCAGCAGTGCCCCGGGGTTGGCGGATAGCAATCAGCCCCAGCATTTT. It is translated as CASSAPGLADSNQPQHF.

This clonotype has at least ten counts. The genes are TRBV6-1 and TRBJ2-7; 10 nucleotides line up with TRBD2. CDR3 length: 13 residues. V trimming: 8 bases; J trimming: 2 bases; junction bases outside the gene matches: 3. Germline assignment: CDR1 MNHNS and CDR2 SASEGT. This chain's CDR3 is CASLAGVTYEQYF. CDR3 coding DNA: TGTGCCAGCCTAGCGGGGGTAACCTACGAGCAGTACTTC.

Comment on this clonotype: A much larger clone lies one base from this, so it may be a read error. The genes are TRBV30 and TRBJ1-1; D gene unclear. Germline loops: CDR1 GTSNPN, CDR2 SVGIG (reference sequence). The CDR3 extends over 13 amino acids. Deletions cut 4 bases from V and 4 bases from J, with 13 bases between. CDR3 protein: CAWNRGSGTEAFF. For the CDR3, the DNA is TGTGCCTGGAATCGGGGTTCGGGCACTGAAGCTTTCTTT.

The chain employs TRBV4-1 and TRBJ2-3; D might be TRBD2 (5 bases). The CDR3 sequence is 14 residues long. Trimming shortened V by 4 bases and J by 2 bases, and 10 bases separated the two germline ends. Germline CDR1 reads MGHRA; CDR2 reads YSYEKL. For the CDR3, the DNA is TGCGCCAGCAGCCCGGACTTACACACAGATACGCAGTATTTT. Its protein is CASSPDLHTDTQYF.

This clonotype was seen a handful of times. The V call is TRBV10-2, the J call TRBJ1-1, with D hard to call. In germline, CDR1 is WSHSY, CDR2 SAAADI. The CDR3 sequence is 9 residues long. Trimming left V 8 bases short and J 5 bases short, with 3 bases between. CDR3 residues: CASGTEAFF. CDR3 nucleotides: TGCGCCAGCGGGACTGAAGCTTTCTTT.

As to this clonotype: A much larger clone lies a single base off, so this may be a read error. The V and J genes are TRBV11-1 and TRBJ2-3; D is unresolved. The germline CDR1 and CDR2 sequences are SGHAT and FQDESV (reference sequence). This CDR3 region has 13 residues. This CDR3 reads CAGSSTPTDTRYF. The CDR3 coding sequence is TGTGCCGGCAGCTCGACTCCCACAGATACGCGGTATTTT.

This clonotype was counted many times. The genes are TRBV6-5 and TRBJ1-3, with 10 bases matching TRBD1. Germline CDR1 reads MNHEY; CDR2 reads SVGAGI. This CDR3 spans 15 amino acids. V shed 2 bases, J shed 8 bases, and the junction held 6 bases outside the gene matches. The CDR3 bases are TGTGCCAGCAGTTACCTGACAGGGGGCGACGACACCATATATTTT. Its translation is CASSYLTGGDDTIYF.

In this sample, this clonotype turned up many times. The chain is built from TRBV3-1 and TRBJ2-7; D might be TRBD2 (5 bases). The CDR3 has 15 amino acids. CDR1 and CDR2 from the germline V gene are LGHDT and YNNKEL (reference sequence). V lost 1 base and J 7 bases, leaving 17 bases between the germline ends. CDR3 DNA sequence: TGTGCCAGCAGCCAAGTATATCTAGCCTCGGATGAGCAGTACTTC. The encoded protein is CASSQVYLASDEQYF.

This clonotype was picked up many times. J is TRBJ1-1 and V is TRBV9; D is unclear. CDR1 and CDR2 from the germline V gene are SGDLS and YYNGEE. The CDR3 extends over 14 amino acids. V was shortened by 4 bases and J by 1 base, with 11 bases between the two germline ends. This chain's CDR3 is CASSRGLGNTEAFF. CDR3 DNA: TGTGCCAGCAGCCGTGGGTTGGGGAACACTGAAGCTTTCTTT. Together with reference TRBV9 and TRBJ1-1, the CDR3 gives the full variable domain: DSGVTQTPKHLITATGQRVTLRCSPRSGDLSVYWYQQSLDQGLQFLIQYYNGEERAKGNILERFSAQQFPDLHSELNLSSLELGDSALYFCASSRGLGNTEAFFGQGTRLTVV.

V is TRBV6-1 and J is TRBJ1-2; D unclear. This CDR3 has 13 residues. Germline assignment: CDR1 MNHNS and CDR2 SASEGT. V was trimmed by 4 bases and J by 6 bases, leaving 12 bases between them. The CDR3 sequence: CASSGWAGHGYTF. Here the CDR3 DNA reads TGTGCCAGCAGTGGTTGGGCAGGCCATGGCTACACCTTC.

This clonotype was recorded many times. The chain employs TRBV9 and TRBJ2-3; the match to TRBD2 covers 9 bases. Germline CDR1 and CDR2: SGDLS and YYNGEE. V trimming: 0 bases; J trimming: 8 bases; junction bases outside the gene matches: 13. The CDR3 consists of 17 residues. CDR3 nucleotides: TGTGCCAGCAGCGTAGACCCTCCGGGTAGCGGGAGAGGTACGCAGTATTTT. Its translation is CASSVDPPGSGRGTQYF. Filled out from reference TRBV9 and TRBJ2-3, the complete variable domain reads DSGVTQTPKHLITATGQRVTLRCSPRSGDLSVYWYQQSLDQGLQFLIQYYNGEERAKGNILERFSAQQFPDLHSELNLSSLELGDSALYFCASSVDPPGSGRGTQYFGPGTRLTVL.

This chain connects TRBV6-1 to TRBJ1-4; 7 bases fit TRBD1. The CDR3 covers 13 residues. The V gene's germline CDR1 is MNHNS and CDR2 SASEGT. J lost 14 bases, V lost 6 bases, and 12 bases had no gene match. DNA for the CDR3: TGTGCCAGCAGCCCGCGGGGGGACAGCTTTCTGTTTTTT. This encodes CASSPRGDSFLFF.